Described below is a single T cell receptor (beta chain) sequence and its context. The antigen is undetermined. Diagnostic assessment was based on clinical symptoms, serum thyroxine and TRAb, thyroid ultrasound and orbital computed tomography. The data belong to a study of T cells in Graves' hyperthyroidism and ophthalmopathy. Study results and limitations: Blood samples included most of the expanded thyroid clonotypes exceeding 0.001.

Template material for amplifying TCR beta CDR3 regions consisted of RNA transcripts. An initial round of RT-PCR targeting the TCR CDR3 relied on the HTBI primer set. TCRdb reprocessed the multiplex PCR reads via MiXCR and lists one record per CDR3 protein. The sample shows a few hundred thousand distinct CDR3 sequences, under 60% of them seen only once. The CDR3 is 17 residues long. V lost 7 bases to trimming and J lost 0 bases, with 17 bases between them. Germline CDR1 and CDR2: SGHRS and YFSETQ. This clonotype was obtained from a woman aged 18-29 years with Graves' hyperthyroidism. V and J are TRBV5-1 and TRBJ2-6; unclear D gene. The specimen sequenced was peripheral blood or thyroid tissue (not recorded which). The CDR3 bases are TGCGCCAGCCAGAAGGAAGCTTACCGCTCTGGGGCCAACGTCCTGACTTTC. This gives the protein CASQKEAYRSGANVLTF.